This T cell receptor (beta chain) was observed in a study of PD-1 blockade in classical Hodgkin lymphoma. Turning to the study itself: Intravenous nivolumab at 3 mg/kg was given to patients every 2 weeks.

Time point: cycle 4 day 1 (C4D1), after less than 7 weeks of nivolumab. Every patient relapsed after autologous stem cell transplantation, and brentuximab vedotin exposure varied. This CDR3 contains 15 residues. CDR1 SGHRS and CDR2 YFSETQ come from the germline V gene. The ends were cut back, 1 base at V and 2 bases at J, with 13 bases in the middle. General study findings and limits: Diminished baseline TCR diversity has been reported in newly diagnosed patients relative to healthy donors. Later analyses included only patients treated at least 1 year post-ASCT. For complete responders, baseline diversity was comparable to that of newly diagnosed patients.

On this clone: The antigen is unknown.

The assay was immunoSEQ multiplex PCR, and TCRdb's table has in-frame clones only and misses some. The sample lists tens of thousands of clones, roughly nine tenths occurring once. The source of this sequence is a human donor with classical Hodgkin lymphoma. The chain combines TRBV5-1 with TRBJ2-7, with D unresolved. Sequenced here: peripheral blood mononuclear cells (PBMCs), sampled before the fourth cycle of nivolumab. Here the CDR3 reads CASSLWALGTYEQYF. In DNA form, the CDR3 reads TGCGCCAGCAGCTTGTGGGCTCTAGGGACCTACGAGCAGTACTTC.